The rows below give T cell receptor beta chains drawn from one sample of a study of CD8 T cells in ankylosing spondylitis. TCRdb reprocessed the 5' RACE reads via MiXCR and lists one record per CDR3 protein. In the table there are a few hundred thousand distinct CDR3 sequences, under 8.5% of which are singletons. Sequencing was carried out using blood, either unsorted or a sorted T cell fraction (not recorded which). The receptors shown here come from a male donor with ankylosing spondylitis. The CDR3 runs from the conserved cysteine through the conserved F or W. A D gene is named only where the DNA matches it firmly. Where a row states a size, it is once, few, many or the class of an expanded clone; other rows omit it.

j_call: TRBJ1-4
v_call: TRBV11-2
d_call: TRBD1
clone_size: many
cdr3_nt: TGTGCCAGCAGCTCGGGACAGAGTAATGAAAAACTGTTTTTT
cdr3_aa: CASSSGQSNEKLFF

j_call: TRBJ2-2
v_call: TRBV20-1
d_call: NA
clone_size: many
cdr3_nt: TGCAGTGCCAAAAGGGGGGAGGCGAACACCGGGGAGCTGTTTTTT
cdr3_aa: CSAKRGEANTGELFF

j_call: TRBJ2-1
v_call: TRBV14
d_call: TRBD2
clone_size: NA
cdr3_nt: TGTGCCAGCAGCCGTACTAGCGGGAGTCCTCTCTTC
cdr3_aa: CASSRTSGSPLF

j_call: TRBJ1-4
v_call: TRBV7-9
d_call: NA
clone_size: NA
cdr3_nt: TGTGCCAGCAGCTTAGTCAGAAATAATGAAAAACTGTTTTTT
cdr3_aa: CASSLVRNNEKLFF

j_call: TRBJ1-6
v_call: TRBV3-1
d_call: NA
clone_size: many
cdr3_nt: TGTGCCAGCACCCTGGGGGTAGGAGGGAATTCACCCCTCCACTTT
cdr3_aa: CASTLGVGGNSPLHF

j_call: TRBJ2-2
v_call: TRBV5-1
d_call: NA
clone_size: many
cdr3_nt: TGCGCCAGCAGCTTGGGTTGGCTAGAAGGCGGGGAGCTGTTTTTT
cdr3_aa: CASSLGWLEGGELFF

j_call: TRBJ2-3
v_call: TRBV5-1
d_call: TRBD2
clone_size: many
cdr3_nt: TGCGCCAGCAGCTTGGTTAGCGGGAGGGCCATAGATACGCAGTATTTT
cdr3_aa: CASSLVSGRAIDTQYF

j_call: TRBJ2-1
v_call: TRBV7-9
d_call: NA
clone_size: few
cdr3_nt: TGTGCCAGCACCCTTGCTGGGGGGTCGGCCTACAATGAGCAGTTCTTC
cdr3_aa: CASTLAGGSAYNEQFF

j_call: TRBJ1-1
v_call: TRBV9
d_call: NA
clone_size: few
cdr3_nt: TGTGCCAGCAGCGTAGGTAAGGGGGGGAACACTGAAGCTTTCTTT
cdr3_aa: CASSVGKGGNTEAFF

j_call: TRBJ2-7
v_call: TRBV5-5
d_call: TRBD1
clone_size: NA
cdr3_nt: TGTGCCAGCAGCACGACAGGGGGTGTATTCGAGCAGTACTTC
cdr3_aa: CASSTTGGVFEQYF

j_call: TRBJ2-7
v_call: TRBV27
d_call: NA
clone_size: NA
cdr3_nt: TGTGCCAGCAGCCGAAAGAGCCACTACGAGCAGTACTTC
cdr3_aa: CASSRKSHYEQYF

j_call: TRBJ2-6
v_call: TRBV20-1
d_call: NA
clone_size: few
cdr3_nt: TGCAGTGCCGTCGGGCGGGGTTACGGACCCTCTGGGGCCAACGTCCTGACTTTC
cdr3_aa: CSAVGRGYGPSGANVLTF

j_call: TRBJ1-3
v_call: TRBV27
d_call: NA
clone_size: few
cdr3_nt: TGTGCCAGCGTCTCCAATGGAAACACCATATATTTT
cdr3_aa: CASVSNGNTIYF

j_call: TRBJ2-2
v_call: TRBV5-6
d_call: NA
clone_size: NA
cdr3_nt: TGTGCCAGCAGCTTAGGCAGGGCGCTTATGGCCGGGGAGCTGTTTTTT
cdr3_aa: CASSLGRALMAGELFF

j_call: TRBJ2-5
v_call: TRBV13
d_call: NA
clone_size: few
cdr3_nt: TGTGCCAGCAGCTTAGGTGCCGGTAACCAAGAGACCCAGTACTTC
cdr3_aa: CASSLGAGNQETQYF

j_call: TRBJ2-1
v_call: TRBV5-1
d_call: TRBD2
clone_size: many
cdr3_nt: TGCGCCAGCAGCTTGATTAGCGGGATTGGTTTTGATGAGCAGTTCTTC
cdr3_aa: CASSLISGIGFDEQFF

j_call: TRBJ2-5
v_call: TRBV5-1
d_call: NA
clone_size: NA
cdr3_nt: TGCGCCAGCAACAAAGGGGAGTTTGAGACCCAGTACTTC
cdr3_aa: CASNKGEFETQYF

j_call: TRBJ2-6
v_call: TRBV5-1
d_call: NA
clone_size: few
cdr3_nt: TGCGCCAGCAGCTTGGAGGCGTACAGAACCAGCTCTGGGGCCAACGTCCTGACTTTC
cdr3_aa: CASSLEAYRTSSGANVLTF

j_call: TRBJ2-7
v_call: TRBV27
d_call: NA
clone_size: NA
cdr3_nt: TGTGCCAGCAGTCCAAGCTGGGACTACGAGCAGTACTTC
cdr3_aa: CASSPSWDYEQYF

j_call: TRBJ1-2
v_call: TRBV4-1
d_call: NA
clone_size: many
cdr3_nt: TGCGCCAGCAGCCAGCGGGACCCGGGGGAGAAGGGCTACACCTTC
cdr3_aa: CASSQRDPGEKGYTF

j_call: TRBJ2-5
v_call: TRBV7-9
d_call: NA
clone_size: NA
cdr3_nt: TGTGCCAGCAGCTTAGCTGAGGGGATGGAAGAGACCCAGTACTTC
cdr3_aa: CASSLAEGMEETQYF

j_call: TRBJ2-7
v_call: TRBV28
d_call: NA
clone_size: few
cdr3_nt: TGTGCCAGCACCCCCCCACAAGTTAATTACGAGCAGTACTTC
cdr3_aa: CASTPPQVNYEQYF

j_call: TRBJ1-5
v_call: TRBV18
d_call: NA
clone_size: many
cdr3_nt: TGTGCCAGCTCACCGGGGGGAGACAATCAGCCCCAGCATTTT
cdr3_aa: CASSPGGDNQPQHF

j_call: TRBJ2-7
v_call: TRBV5-1
d_call: NA
clone_size: many
cdr3_nt: TGCGCCAGCAGCCCGGGGGAAGGAGACTACGAGCAGTACTTC
cdr3_aa: CASSPGEGDYEQYF

j_call: TRBJ2-7
v_call: TRBV5-5
d_call: NA
clone_size: NA
cdr3_nt: TGTGCCAGCAGCTTGACGACGAAGACCTACGAGCAGTACTTC
cdr3_aa: CASSLTTKTYEQYF

j_call: TRBJ2-1
v_call: TRBV12-3/TRBV12-4
d_call: NA
clone_size: few
cdr3_nt: TGTGCCAGCAGTTTCTTTGACAGCCAGGATGAGCAGTTCTTC
cdr3_aa: CASSFFDSQDEQFF

j_call: TRBJ2-5
v_call: TRBV20-1
d_call: TRBD2
clone_size: NA
cdr3_nt: TGCAGTGCTTCTCTAGCGGGAGGTAACCAAGAGACCCAGTACTTC
cdr3_aa: CSASLAGGNQETQYF

j_call: TRBJ2-1
v_call: TRBV3-1
d_call: TRBD2
clone_size: NA
cdr3_nt: TGTGCCAGCAGCGCGGCTAGCGGGAGGGCATATGAGCAGTTCTTC
cdr3_aa: CASSAASGRAYEQFF

j_call: TRBJ2-1
v_call: TRBV19
d_call: NA
clone_size: few
cdr3_nt: TGTGCCAGTAGTACGACTATCACCTCCTACAATGAGCAGTTCTTC
cdr3_aa: CASSTTITSYNEQFF

j_call: TRBJ2-1
v_call: TRBV7-3
d_call: TRBD2
clone_size: NA
cdr3_nt: TGTGCCAGCAGCCGCCGACTAGCGGGGAGCAATGAGCAGTTCTTC
cdr3_aa: CASSRRLAGSNEQFF

j_call: TRBJ2-7
v_call: TRBV20-1
d_call: NA
clone_size: NA
cdr3_nt: TGCAGTGCTACCAGGGGGGGAAACGAGCAGTACTTC
cdr3_aa: CSATRGGNEQYF

j_call: TRBJ2-7
v_call: TRBV5-5
d_call: NA
clone_size: few
cdr3_nt: TGTGCCAGCAGCGTGAGGATAGGACAGTTAGAGCAGTACTTC
cdr3_aa: CASSVRIGQLEQYF

j_call: TRBJ1-4
v_call: TRBV20-1
d_call: NA
clone_size: few
cdr3_nt: TGCAGTGCTCTACTGACAACTAATGAAAAACTGTTTTTT
cdr3_aa: CSALLTTNEKLFF

j_call: TRBJ2-2
v_call: TRBV5-1
d_call: NA
clone_size: few
cdr3_nt: TGCGCCAGCAGCTTGGGAAGCCGGGGCACCGGGGAGCTGTTTTTT
cdr3_aa: CASSLGSRGTGELFF

j_call: TRBJ2-1
v_call: TRBV30
d_call: TRBD2
clone_size: NA
cdr3_nt: TGTGCCTGGAGTCCCTTCCTTCTAGCGGGACCCTACAATGAGCAGTTCTTC
cdr3_aa: CAWSPFLLAGPYNEQFF

j_call: TRBJ2-5
v_call: TRBV30
d_call: NA
clone_size: NA
cdr3_nt: TGTGCCTGGAGTGTGGACACGACAGAGACCCAGTACTTC
cdr3_aa: CAWSVDTTETQYF

j_call: TRBJ2-5
v_call: TRBV18
d_call: NA
clone_size: NA
cdr3_nt: TGTGCCAGCTCATCTGGGGAGGCCCAGTACTTC
cdr3_aa: CASSSGEAQYF

j_call: TRBJ2-3
v_call: TRBV29-1
d_call: NA
clone_size: many
cdr3_nt: TGCAGCGTTGTCAAGAGCACAGATACGCAGTATTTT
cdr3_aa: CSVVKSTDTQYF

j_call: TRBJ1-4
v_call: TRBV5-6
d_call: NA
clone_size: NA
cdr3_nt: TGTGCCAGCAGCTTGAGGCAGCTTAATGAAAAACTGTTTTTT
cdr3_aa: CASSLRQLNEKLFF

j_call: TRBJ1-3
v_call: TRBV7-9
d_call: NA
clone_size: few
cdr3_nt: TGTGCCAGCAGCTTAACTTCCCAGGGCTCTGGAAACACCATATATTTT
cdr3_aa: CASSLTSQGSGNTIYF

j_call: TRBJ2-3
v_call: TRBV29-1
d_call: NA
clone_size: many
cdr3_nt: TGCAGCGTTGAGGCGGGATTGGTTCCAGATACGCAGTATTTT
cdr3_aa: CSVEAGLVPDTQYF

j_call: TRBJ2-7
v_call: TRBV5-1
d_call: NA
clone_size: NA
cdr3_nt: TGCGCCAGCAGCTTACAGAAGAACTACGAGCAGTACTTC
cdr3_aa: CASSLQKNYEQYF

j_call: TRBJ2-1
v_call: TRBV20-1
d_call: TRBD2
clone_size: few
cdr3_nt: TGCAGTGCTAGAGGACTAGCGGGAGGCCATGGGAATGAGCAGTTCTTC
cdr3_aa: CSARGLAGGHGNEQFF

j_call: TRBJ1-1
v_call: TRBV7-9
d_call: NA
clone_size: few
cdr3_nt: TGTGCCAGCAGCTTACCCACCAGGGGAACTGAAGCTTTCTTT
cdr3_aa: CASSLPTRGTEAFF

j_call: TRBJ2-7
v_call: TRBV11-2
d_call: NA
clone_size: many
cdr3_nt: TGTGCCAGCAGCTTAGGATCTGGCGAAAACCGAGCCTACGAGCAGTACTTC
cdr3_aa: CASSLGSGENRAYEQYF

j_call: TRBJ1-1
v_call: TRBV7-2
d_call: TRBD1
clone_size: NA
cdr3_nt: TGTGCCAGCAGCTTTAGCATCCGGGACAGGGGGGGCGTATGGACTGAAGCTTTCTTT
cdr3_aa: CASSFSIRDRGGVWTEAFF

j_call: TRBJ2-7
v_call: TRBV3-1
d_call: NA
clone_size: few
cdr3_nt: TGTGCCAGCAGCCTTCAAAGCCTGTCCTACGAGCAGTACTTC
cdr3_aa: CASSLQSLSYEQYF

j_call: TRBJ2-7
v_call: TRBV7-2
d_call: TRBD2
clone_size: few
cdr3_nt: TGTGCCAGCCGACCCGGGACTAGCGGGTGGGGGGGGCAGTACTTC
cdr3_aa: CASRPGTSGWGGQYF

j_call: TRBJ1-5
v_call: TRBV27
d_call: NA
clone_size: few
cdr3_nt: TGTGCCAGCCGCTCAATTGGCGCTCAAGCCCAGCATTTT
cdr3_aa: CASRSIGAQAQHF

j_call: TRBJ2-7
v_call: TRBV7-2
d_call: TRBD2
clone_size: many
cdr3_nt: TGTGCCAGCAGTTTTAGCGGGGGTACCTACGAGCAGTACTTC
cdr3_aa: CASSFSGGTYEQYF

j_call: TRBJ1-1
v_call: TRBV7-9
d_call: NA
clone_size: many
cdr3_nt: TGTGCCAGCAGCGCCGACAGCTCCGTAAGGGCTTTCTTT
cdr3_aa: CASSADSSVRAFF

j_call: TRBJ1-1
v_call: TRBV29-1
d_call: NA
clone_size: many
cdr3_nt: TGCAGCGGCCAGGGGAACAGGGAGAACACTGAAGCTTTCTTT
cdr3_aa: CSGQGNRENTEAFF

j_call: TRBJ2-7
v_call: TRBV20-1
d_call: NA
clone_size: many
cdr3_nt: TGCAGTGCTGTCCCGGAATTCGAGCAGTACTTC
cdr3_aa: CSAVPEFEQYF

j_call: TRBJ1-1
v_call: TRBV20-1
d_call: NA
clone_size: many
cdr3_nt: TGCAGTGCTAGTCTGGGGCGCGAGGTCACTGAAGCTTTCTTT
cdr3_aa: CSASLGREVTEAFF

j_call: TRBJ2-1
v_call: TRBV5-6
d_call: NA
clone_size: few
cdr3_nt: TGTGCCAGCAGTTCTACACGAGAGCAGTTCTTC
cdr3_aa: CASSSTREQFF